Listed here are 3 T cell receptor beta chains from one sample, sequenced in a study of T cell repertoires in cytomegalovirus infection. TCRdb reanalysed the reads using MiXCR and keeps one entry per CDR3 protein. This table has 750,000 to 950,000 distinct CDR3 sequences, about 27% appearing once. Antigens of these TCRs are unknown. The sample consisted of cultured CD8+ T cells from PBMCs, taken from culture after CMV antigen stimulation. Source of these receptors: a human donor in good health (CMV status not recorded). Some clones in this sample may be carry-over from other donors' samples.

This chain connects TRBV28 to TRBJ2-1, with D maybe TRBD1 (6 bases). The ends were cut back, 6 bases at V and 2 bases at J, with 20 bases in the middle. The CDR3 sequence is 17 residues long. CDR1 MDHEN and CDR2 SYDVKM come from the germline V gene. CDR3 bases: TGTGCCAGCAGACGCCGGAACAGGGTCGTGACCTACAATGAGCAGTTCTTC. It specifies CASRRRNRVVTYNEQFF.

V gene TRBV29-1 combines with J gene TRBJ2-7; D is perhaps TRBD1 (5 bases). Germline V gene data show CDR1 as SQVTM and CDR2 as ANQGSEA. The CDR3 covers 12 residues. With 1 base removed from V and 3 bases from J, the gap between germline ends came to 7 bases. The CDR3 bases are TGCAGCGTTGAAGTCAGGGACTACGAGCAGTACTTC. It encodes CSVEVRDYEQYF.

With respect to this clonotype: One end of the junction varies from germline; a read error may be responsible. This chain links TRBV6-2 or TRBV6-3 with TRBJ2-1; D is unclear. The CDR3 totals 16 residues. Germline CDR1 MNHEY, CDR2 SVGEGT. CDR3 in DNA: TGTGCCAGCAGTAACTCTGGGTATCGGTCCTACAATGAGCAGTTCTTC. The encoded protein is CASSNSGYRSYNEQFF.